This TCR beta chain emerged from a study of cytomegalovirus exposure and HLA in healthy donors. Study-level findings and limits: As a later analysis showed, a missense DCLRE1C variant was linked to trimming of TCR beta V- and J-genes.

About this clone itself: What it binds is not known.

The PCR contained 60 Vbeta and 13 Jbeta primers. Profiled with immunoSEQ multiplex PCR; TCRdb holds only in-frame clones, not every one. Here the sample spans fewer than 250,000 clones, approximately 80% being singletons. The CDR3 extends over 15 amino acids. Trimming removed 3 bases at V and 1 base at J, with 13 bases between. The germline V gene encodes CDR1 SEHNR and CDR2 FQNEAQ (reference sequence). Sequenced input: PBMCs. This receptor was identified in a man aged 40-55 years in good health and CMV-seropositive. The chain combines TRBV7-9 with TRBJ2-7, with D perhaps TRBD1 (6 bases). The CDR3 loop reads CASSLLTGTSYEQYF. CDR3 in DNA: TGTGCCAGCAGCTTGCTGACAGGCACATCCTACGAGCAGTACTTC.